This record looks at one T cell receptor (beta chain) sequence and its context. Its matching antigen is unknown. Germline assignment: CDR1 MNHNS and CDR2 SASEGT. Trimming stripped 7 bases from V and 7 bases from J, with 11 bases between. The CDR3 length is 11 residues. The data stem from a study of vaccination and CD4 T cells after COVID-19. Study at large: The convalescents, six males and four females, included two who were Hispanic.

Described treatment: approximately 11-day PBMC culture with coronavirus spike peptide pools or control peptides (ViraFEST assay). After expanding antigen-specific T cells with peptide pools, ViraFEST sequenced their TCRs. Wells that each held about 2 million PBMCs were cultured with roughly 9.8 IU/ml IL-2 and about 9.8 ug/ml peptide pools. Oncomine TCR Beta short-read sequencing was applied to DNA from cultured CD4+ T cells. Each CDR3 protein is one row after TCRdb ran MiXCR on the PCR reads. The repertoire consists of about 20,000 distinct CDR3 sequences, with 55% occurring once and the leading ten covering 9%.

The sequence was collected from a human donor who had recovered from COVID-19. The chain carries TRBV6-1 and TRBJ2-7; the D is unclear. Sequenced: CD4+ T cells from blood, cultured in vitro. CDR3 in amino acids: CASTSSGEQYF. CDR3 nucleotide sequence: TGTGCCAGCACCTCGTCGGGTGAGCAGTACTTC.